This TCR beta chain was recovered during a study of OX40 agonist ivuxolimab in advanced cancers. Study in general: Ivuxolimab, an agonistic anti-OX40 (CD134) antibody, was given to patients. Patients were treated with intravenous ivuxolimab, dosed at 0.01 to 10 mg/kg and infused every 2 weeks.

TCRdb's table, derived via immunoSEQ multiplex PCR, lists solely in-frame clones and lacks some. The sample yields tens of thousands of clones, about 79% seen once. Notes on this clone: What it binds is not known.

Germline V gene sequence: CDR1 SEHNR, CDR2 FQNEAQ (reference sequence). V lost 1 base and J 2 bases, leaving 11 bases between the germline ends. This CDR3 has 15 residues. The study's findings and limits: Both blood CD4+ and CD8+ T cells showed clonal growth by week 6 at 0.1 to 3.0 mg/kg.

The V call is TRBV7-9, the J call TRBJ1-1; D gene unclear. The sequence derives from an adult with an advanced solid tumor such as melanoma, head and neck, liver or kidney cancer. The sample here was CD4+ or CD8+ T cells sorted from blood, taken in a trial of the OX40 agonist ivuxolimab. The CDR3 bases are TGTGCCAGCAGCTTAGAGGCACCAATAAACACTGAAGCTTTCTTT. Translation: CASSLEAPINTEAFF.